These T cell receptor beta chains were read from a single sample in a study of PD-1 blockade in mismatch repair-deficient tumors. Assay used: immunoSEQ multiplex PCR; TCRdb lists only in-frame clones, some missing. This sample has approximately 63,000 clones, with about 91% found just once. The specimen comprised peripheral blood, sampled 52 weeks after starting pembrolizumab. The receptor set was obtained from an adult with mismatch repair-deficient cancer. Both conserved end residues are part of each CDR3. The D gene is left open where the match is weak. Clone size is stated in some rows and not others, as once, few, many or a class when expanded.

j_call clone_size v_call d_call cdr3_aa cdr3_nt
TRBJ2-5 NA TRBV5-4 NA CASSLGGVETQYF TGTGCCAGCAGCTTGGGCGGGGTAGAGACCCAGTACTTC
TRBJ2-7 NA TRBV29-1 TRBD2 CSVVSGSEQYF TGCAGCGTCGTTAGCGGGAGCGAGCAGTACTTC
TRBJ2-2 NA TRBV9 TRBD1 CASSAGTGFGGELFF TGTGCCAGCAGCGCCGGGACAGGGTTTGGCGGGGAGCTGTTTTTT
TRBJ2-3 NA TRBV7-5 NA CVAGGGASTDTQYF TGTGTGGCGGGAGGGGGGGCGTCCACAGATACGCAGTATTTT
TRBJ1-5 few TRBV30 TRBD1 CAWSVQGTEPQHF TGTGCCTGGAGTGTACAGGGGACGGAACCCCAGCATTTT
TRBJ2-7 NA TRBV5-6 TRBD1 CASRETGMTYEQYF TGTGCCAGCAGAGAGACAGGGATGACCTACGAGCAGTACTTC
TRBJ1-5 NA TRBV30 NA CAWSRGPDQPQHF TGTGCCTGGAGTAGAGGGCCCGATCAGCCCCAGCATTTT
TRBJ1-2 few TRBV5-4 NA CASSEGSLYGYTF TGTGCCAGCAGCGAGGGATCGCTCTATGGCTACACCTTC
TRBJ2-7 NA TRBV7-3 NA CASSRSGYSSYEQYF TGTGCCAGCAGCCGGAGCGGTTACAGCTCCTACGAGCAGTACTTC
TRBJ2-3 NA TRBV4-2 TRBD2 CASSQGLAVTSTDTQYF TGTGCCAGCAGCCAAGGACTAGCGGTAACTAGCACAGATACGCAGTATTTT
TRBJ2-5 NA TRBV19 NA CASGTRNQETQYF TGTGCCAGTGGGACCCGAAACCAAGAGACCCAGTACTTC
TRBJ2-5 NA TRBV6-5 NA CASRRQYQETQYF TGTGCCAGCAGAAGACAGTACCAAGAGACCCAGTACTTC
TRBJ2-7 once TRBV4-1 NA CASSQEKISSYEQYF TGCGCCAGCAGCCAAGAAAAGATAAGCTCCTACGAGCAGTACTTC
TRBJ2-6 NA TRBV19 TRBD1 CASSNRGRTLGSGANVLTF TGTGCCAGTAGTAACAGGGGGCGGACTCTCGGCTCTGGGGCCAACGTCCTGACTTTC
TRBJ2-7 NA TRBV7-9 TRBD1 CASSLGGTGSYEQYF TGTGCCAGCAGCTTAGGTGGGACAGGCTCCTACGAGCAGTACTTC
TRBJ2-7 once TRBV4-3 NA CASSQVPWTQEQYF TGCGCCAGCAGCCAAGTTCCCTGGACCCAAGAGCAGTACTTC
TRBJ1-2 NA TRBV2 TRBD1 CASSEPGQGGNYGYTF TGTGCCAGCAGTGAACCCGGACAGGGCGGTAACTATGGCTACACCTTC
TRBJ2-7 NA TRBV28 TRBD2 CASSLRGSGRVYEQYF TGTGCCAGCAGTTTAAGGGGTAGCGGGAGGGTTTACGAGCAGTACTTC
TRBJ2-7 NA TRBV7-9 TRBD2 CASSLDSGIGLREQYF TGTGCCAGCAGCTTAGATAGCGGGATCGGACTACGCGAGCAGTACTTC
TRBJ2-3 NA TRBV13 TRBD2 CASSLEWGGLATDTQYF TGTGCCAGCAGCTTAGAGTGGGGGGGACTAGCAACAGATACGCAGTATTTT
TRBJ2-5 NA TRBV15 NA CATSLLGDETQYF TGTGCCACCAGCCTACTAGGAGATGAGACCCAGTACTTC
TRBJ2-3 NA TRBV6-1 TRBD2 CASSDLGLAGTDTQYF TGTGCCAGCAGTGATTTAGGACTAGCGGGGACAGATACGCAGTATTTT
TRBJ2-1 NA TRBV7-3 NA CASSRKRTPYNEQFF TGTGCCAGCAGCCGGAAGCGGACCCCCTACAATGAGCAGTTCTTC
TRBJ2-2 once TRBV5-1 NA CASSLPSYTGELFF TGCGCCAGCAGCTTGCCCTCATACACCGGGGAGCTGTTTTTT
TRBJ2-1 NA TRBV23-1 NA CASRGRGQTLSYNEQFF TGCGCCAGCAGAGGGCGGGGACAGACCCTTTCCTACAATGAGCAGTTCTTC
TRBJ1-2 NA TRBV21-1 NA CASVDRNYGYTF TGTGCCAGCGTGGACAGAAACTATGGCTACACCTTC
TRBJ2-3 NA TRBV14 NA CASSHWGSRPGYF TGTGCCAGCAGCCATTGGGGCTCGAGACCGGGGTATTTT
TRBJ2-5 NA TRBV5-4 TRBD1 CASSTRDRGRETQYF TGTGCCAGCAGCACCCGGGACAGGGGGCGAGAGACCCAGTACTTC
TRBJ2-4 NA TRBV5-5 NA CASTYDGLQNIQYF TGTGCCAGCACTTACGATGGACTACAAAACATTCAGTACTTC
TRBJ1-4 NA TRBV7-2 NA CASSLAVGGRREKLFF TGTGCCAGCAGCTTAGCAGTTGGGGGGCGAAGGGAAAAACTGTTTTTT
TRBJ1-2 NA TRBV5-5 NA CASSLERYGYTF TGTGCCAGCAGCTTGGAGCGGTATGGCTACACCTTC
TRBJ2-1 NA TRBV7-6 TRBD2 CASSLIGLAGYNEQFF TGTGCCAGCAGCTTGATCGGGCTAGCGGGCTACAATGAGCAGTTCTTC
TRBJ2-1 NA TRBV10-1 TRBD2 CASSDPGRASNEQFF TGCGCCAGCAGTGATCCCGGGAGGGCCAGCAATGAGCAGTTCTTC
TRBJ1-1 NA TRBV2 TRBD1 CASRRGTAMNTEAFF TGTGCCAGCAGGAGGGGGACAGCTATGAACACTGAAGCTTTCTTT
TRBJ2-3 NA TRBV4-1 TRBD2 CASSQLAGGPGDTQYF TGCGCCAGCAGCCAGTTAGCGGGAGGGCCAGGAGATACGCAGTATTTT
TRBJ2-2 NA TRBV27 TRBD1 CASSLSSRDRVATGELFF TGTGCCAGCAGTTTATCCTCGCGGGACAGGGTTGCCACCGGGGAGCTGTTTTTT
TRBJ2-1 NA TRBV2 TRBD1 CASSPDRGTGNEQFF TGTGCCAGCAGTCCCGACAGGGGGACGGGCAATGAGCAGTTCTTC
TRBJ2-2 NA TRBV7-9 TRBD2 CASSQSIAGVTSGELFF TGTGCCAGCAGCCAATCAATAGCGGGAGTAACTAGCGGGGAGCTGTTTTTT
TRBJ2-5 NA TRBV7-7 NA CASSLDREETQYF TGTGCTAGCAGCCTGGACAGAGAAGAGACCCAGTACTTC
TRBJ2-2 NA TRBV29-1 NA CSVMGHDTGELFF TGCAGCGTTATGGGGCATGACACCGGGGAGCTGTTTTTT
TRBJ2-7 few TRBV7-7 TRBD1 CASSPGTGRYLYF TGTGCTAGCAGCCCCGGGACAGGGCGATATCTGTACTTC
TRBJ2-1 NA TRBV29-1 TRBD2 CSVYSGRGYNEQFF TGCAGCGTTTATAGCGGGAGAGGGTACAATGAGCAGTTCTTC